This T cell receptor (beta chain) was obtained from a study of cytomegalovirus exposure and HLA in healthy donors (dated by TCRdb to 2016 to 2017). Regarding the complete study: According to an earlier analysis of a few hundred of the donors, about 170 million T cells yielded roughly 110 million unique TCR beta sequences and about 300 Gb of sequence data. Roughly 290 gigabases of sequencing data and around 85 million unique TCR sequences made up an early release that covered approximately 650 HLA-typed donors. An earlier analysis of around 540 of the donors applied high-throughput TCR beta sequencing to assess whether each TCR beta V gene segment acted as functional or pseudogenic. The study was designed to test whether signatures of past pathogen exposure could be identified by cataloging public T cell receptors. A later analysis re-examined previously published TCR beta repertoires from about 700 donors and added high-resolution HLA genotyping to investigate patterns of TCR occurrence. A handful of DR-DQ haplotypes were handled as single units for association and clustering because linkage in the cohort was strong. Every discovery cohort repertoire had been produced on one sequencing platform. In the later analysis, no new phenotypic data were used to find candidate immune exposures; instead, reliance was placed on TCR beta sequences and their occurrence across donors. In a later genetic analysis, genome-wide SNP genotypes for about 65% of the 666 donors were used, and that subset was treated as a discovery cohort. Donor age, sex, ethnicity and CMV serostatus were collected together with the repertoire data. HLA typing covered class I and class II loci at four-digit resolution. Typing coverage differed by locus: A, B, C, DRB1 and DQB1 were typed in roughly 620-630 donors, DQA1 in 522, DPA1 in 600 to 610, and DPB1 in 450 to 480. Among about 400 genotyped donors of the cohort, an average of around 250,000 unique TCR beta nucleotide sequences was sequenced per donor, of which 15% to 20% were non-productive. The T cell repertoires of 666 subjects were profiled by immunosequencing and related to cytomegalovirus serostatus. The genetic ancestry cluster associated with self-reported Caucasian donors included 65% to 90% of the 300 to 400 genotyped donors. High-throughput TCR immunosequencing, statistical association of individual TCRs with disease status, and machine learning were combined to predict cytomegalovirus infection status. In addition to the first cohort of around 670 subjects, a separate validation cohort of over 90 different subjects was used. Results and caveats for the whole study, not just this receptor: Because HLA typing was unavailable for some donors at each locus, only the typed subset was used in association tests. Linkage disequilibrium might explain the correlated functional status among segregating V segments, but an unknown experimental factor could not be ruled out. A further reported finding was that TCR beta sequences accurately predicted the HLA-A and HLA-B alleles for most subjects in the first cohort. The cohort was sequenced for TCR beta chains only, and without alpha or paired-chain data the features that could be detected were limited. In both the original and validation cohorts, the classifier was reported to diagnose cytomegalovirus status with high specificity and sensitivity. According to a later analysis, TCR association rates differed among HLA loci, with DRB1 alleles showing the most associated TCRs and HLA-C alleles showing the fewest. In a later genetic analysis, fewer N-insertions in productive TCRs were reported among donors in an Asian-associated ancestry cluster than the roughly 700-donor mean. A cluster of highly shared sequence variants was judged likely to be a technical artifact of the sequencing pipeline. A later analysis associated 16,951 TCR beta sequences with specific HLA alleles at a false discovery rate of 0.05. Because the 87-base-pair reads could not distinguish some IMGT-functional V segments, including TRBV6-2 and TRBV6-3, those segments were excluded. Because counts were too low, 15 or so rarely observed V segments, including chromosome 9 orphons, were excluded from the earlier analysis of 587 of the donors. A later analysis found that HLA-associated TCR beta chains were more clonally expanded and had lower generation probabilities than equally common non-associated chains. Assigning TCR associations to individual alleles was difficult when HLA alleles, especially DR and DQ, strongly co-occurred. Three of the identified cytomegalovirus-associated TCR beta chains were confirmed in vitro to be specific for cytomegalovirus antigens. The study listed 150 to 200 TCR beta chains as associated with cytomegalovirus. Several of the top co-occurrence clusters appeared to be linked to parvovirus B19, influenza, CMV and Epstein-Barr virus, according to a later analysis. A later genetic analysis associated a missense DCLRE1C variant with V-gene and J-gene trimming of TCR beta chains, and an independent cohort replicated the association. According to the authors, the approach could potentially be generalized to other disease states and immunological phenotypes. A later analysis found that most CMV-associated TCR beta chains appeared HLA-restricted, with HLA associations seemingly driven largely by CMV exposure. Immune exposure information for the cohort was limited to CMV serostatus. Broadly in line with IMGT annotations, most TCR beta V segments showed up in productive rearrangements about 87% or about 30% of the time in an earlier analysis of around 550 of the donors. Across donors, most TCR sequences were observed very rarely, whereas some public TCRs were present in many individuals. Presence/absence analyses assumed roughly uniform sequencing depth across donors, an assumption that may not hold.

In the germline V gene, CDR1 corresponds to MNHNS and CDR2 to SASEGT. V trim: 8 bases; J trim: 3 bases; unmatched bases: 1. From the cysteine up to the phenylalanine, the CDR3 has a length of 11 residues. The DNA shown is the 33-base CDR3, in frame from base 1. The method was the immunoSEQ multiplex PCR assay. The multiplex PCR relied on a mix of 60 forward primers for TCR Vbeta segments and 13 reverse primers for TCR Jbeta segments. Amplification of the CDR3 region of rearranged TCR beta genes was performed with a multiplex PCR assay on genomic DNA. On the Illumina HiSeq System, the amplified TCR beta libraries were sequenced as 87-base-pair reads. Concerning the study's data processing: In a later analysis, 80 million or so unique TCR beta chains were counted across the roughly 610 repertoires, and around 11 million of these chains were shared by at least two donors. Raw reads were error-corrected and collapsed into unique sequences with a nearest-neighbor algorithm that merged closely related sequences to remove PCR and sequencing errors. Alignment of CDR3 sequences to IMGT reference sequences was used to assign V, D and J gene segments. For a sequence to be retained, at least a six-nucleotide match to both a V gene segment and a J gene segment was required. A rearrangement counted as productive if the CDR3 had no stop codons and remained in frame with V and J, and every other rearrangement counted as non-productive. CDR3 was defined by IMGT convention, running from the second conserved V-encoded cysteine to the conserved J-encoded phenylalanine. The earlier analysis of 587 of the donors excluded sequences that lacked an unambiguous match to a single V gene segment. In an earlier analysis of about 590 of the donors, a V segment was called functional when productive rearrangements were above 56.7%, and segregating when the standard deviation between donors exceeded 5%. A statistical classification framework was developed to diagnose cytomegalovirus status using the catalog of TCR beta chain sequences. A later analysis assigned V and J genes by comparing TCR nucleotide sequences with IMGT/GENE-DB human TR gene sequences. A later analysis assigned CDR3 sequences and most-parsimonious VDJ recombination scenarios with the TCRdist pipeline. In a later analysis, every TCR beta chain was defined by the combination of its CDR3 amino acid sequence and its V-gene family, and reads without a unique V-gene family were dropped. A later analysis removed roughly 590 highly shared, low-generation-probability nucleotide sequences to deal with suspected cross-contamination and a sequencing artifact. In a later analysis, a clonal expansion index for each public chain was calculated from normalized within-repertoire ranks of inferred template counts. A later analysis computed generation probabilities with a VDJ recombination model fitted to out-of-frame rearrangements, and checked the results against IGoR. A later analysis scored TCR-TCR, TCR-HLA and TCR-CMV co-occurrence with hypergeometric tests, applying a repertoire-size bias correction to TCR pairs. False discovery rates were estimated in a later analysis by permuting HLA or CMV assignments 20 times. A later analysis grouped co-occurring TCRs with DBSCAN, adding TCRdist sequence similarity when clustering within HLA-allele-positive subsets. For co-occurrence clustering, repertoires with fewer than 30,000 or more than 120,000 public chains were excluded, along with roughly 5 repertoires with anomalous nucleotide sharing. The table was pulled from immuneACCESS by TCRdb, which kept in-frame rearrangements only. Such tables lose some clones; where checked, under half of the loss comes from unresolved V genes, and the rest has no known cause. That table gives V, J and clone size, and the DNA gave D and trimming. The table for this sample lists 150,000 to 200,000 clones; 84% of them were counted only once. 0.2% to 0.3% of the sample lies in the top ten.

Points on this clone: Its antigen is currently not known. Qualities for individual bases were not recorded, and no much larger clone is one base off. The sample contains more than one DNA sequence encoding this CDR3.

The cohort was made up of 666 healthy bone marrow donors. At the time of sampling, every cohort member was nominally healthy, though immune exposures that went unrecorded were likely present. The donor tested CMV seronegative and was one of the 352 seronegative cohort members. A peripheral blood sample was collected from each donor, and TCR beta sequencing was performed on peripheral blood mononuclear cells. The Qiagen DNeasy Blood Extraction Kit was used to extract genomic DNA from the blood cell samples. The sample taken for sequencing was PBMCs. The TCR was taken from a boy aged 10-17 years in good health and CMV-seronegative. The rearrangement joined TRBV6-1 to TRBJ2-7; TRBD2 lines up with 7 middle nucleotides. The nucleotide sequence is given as TGTGCCAGCGGGGGGGGCTACGAGCAGTACTTC. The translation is CASGGGYEQYF.